Described below is a single T cell receptor (beta chain) sequence and its context. What it binds is not known. The TCRbeta library was prepared with unique molecular identifiers. TCRdb called the PCR reads again in MiXCR, with one record for every CDR3 protein. The sample comprises around 190,000 distinct CDR3 sequences, approximately 6.3% of which are singletons, and about 6% rests with the top ten. The sample comes from a study of T-cell reconstitution after alpha-beta-depleted transplantation in children. General study points: Counts and diversity of T cells one year after transplant came mostly from newly produced T cells.

The sample consisted of PBMCs, taken before TCRalphabeta/CD19-depleted stem cell transplant. This receptor was identified in a boy aged 2 to 9 with acute lymphoblastic leukemia, due to receive a stem cell transplant.

The DNA for the CDR3 is TGTGCCAGCAGCCAAGTGAGCACAGATACGCAGTATTTT. The encoded protein is CASSQVSTDTQYF. The chain carries TRBV14 and TRBJ2-3; D unclear. This CDR3 spans 13 amino acids. Germline V gives CDR1 SGHDN, CDR2 FVKESK. The germline V and J ends were trimmed by 1 base and 0 bases, with 2 bases remaining between them.